This TCR beta chain came from a study of monozygotic twins with inflammatory bowel disease. Notes on the study in general: Limited statistical power may explain no repertoire similarity difference between concordant and discordant twins. Evidence failed to back one strong IBD-linked signal or clonotype.

Incorporation of UMIs carrying a 6-nucleotide sample barcode was performed by template switching. TCRdb reanalyzed the 5' RACE reads and collapses them to one entry per CDR3 protein, without DNA. This sample's table reports 170,000 or so distinct CDR3 sequences. Per germline, CDR1 LNHDA and CDR2 SQIVND (reference sequence). The CDR3 has 17 residues. As concerns this clonotype: The antigen is not known.

This chain connects TRBV19 to TRBJ2-1; the TCRdb call, TRBD2, lacks DNA for checking. Sequences were obtained from blood. This TCR was recovered from a human donor with ulcerative colitis or Crohn's disease, or a healthy co-twin of an affected twin (not recorded which). The CDR3 here is CASSNPRTSGGYNEQFF. Full variable domain (outside the CDR3, taken from reference TRBV19 and TRBJ2-1): DGGITQSPKYLFRKEGQNVTLSCEQNLNHDAMYWYRQDPGQGLRLIYYSQIVNDFQKGDIAEGYSVSREKKESFPLTVTSAQKNPTAFYLCASSNPRTSGGYNEQFFGPGTRLTVL.